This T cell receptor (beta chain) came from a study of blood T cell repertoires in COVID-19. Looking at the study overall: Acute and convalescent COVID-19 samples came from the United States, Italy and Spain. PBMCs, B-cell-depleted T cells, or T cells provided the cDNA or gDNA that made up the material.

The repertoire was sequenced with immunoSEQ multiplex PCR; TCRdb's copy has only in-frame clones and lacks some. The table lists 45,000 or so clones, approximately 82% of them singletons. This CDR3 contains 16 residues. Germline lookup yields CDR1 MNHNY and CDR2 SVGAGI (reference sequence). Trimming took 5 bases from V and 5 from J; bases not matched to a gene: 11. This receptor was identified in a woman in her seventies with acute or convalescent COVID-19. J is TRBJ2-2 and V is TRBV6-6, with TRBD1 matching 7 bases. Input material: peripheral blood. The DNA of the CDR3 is TGTGCCAGCAGTCGAACAGGGGAGTTAAGGACCGGGGAGCTGTTTTTT. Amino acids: CASSRTGELRTGELFF.